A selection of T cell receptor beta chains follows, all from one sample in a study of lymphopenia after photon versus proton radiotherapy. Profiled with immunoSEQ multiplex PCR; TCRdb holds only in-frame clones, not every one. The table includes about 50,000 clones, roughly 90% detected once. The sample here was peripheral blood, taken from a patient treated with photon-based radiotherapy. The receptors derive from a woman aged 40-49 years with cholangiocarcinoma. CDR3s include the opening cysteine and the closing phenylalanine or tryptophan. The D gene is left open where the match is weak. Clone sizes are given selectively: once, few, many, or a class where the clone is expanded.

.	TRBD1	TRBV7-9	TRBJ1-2	CASSQLDRVNYGYTF	TGTGCCAGCAGTCAGCTCGACAGGGTTAACTATGGCTACACCTTC
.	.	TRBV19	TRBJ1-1	CASSIGQHTEAFF	TGTGCCAGTAGTATCGGGCAACACACTGAAGCTTTCTTT
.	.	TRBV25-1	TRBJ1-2	CASSEYNRGYTF	TGTGCCAGCAGTGAATATAACAGAGGCTACACCTTC
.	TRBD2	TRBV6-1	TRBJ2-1	CASRWIAGENEQFF	TGTGCCAGCAGATGGATAGCGGGAGAAAATGAGCAGTTCTTC
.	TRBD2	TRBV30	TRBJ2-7	CAWRVAGGAYEQYF	TGTGCCTGGAGGGTAGCGGGAGGCGCCTACGAGCAGTACTTC
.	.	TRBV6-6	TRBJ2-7	CASSYSLPITYEQYF	TGTGCCAGCAGTTACAGTCTACCTATTACCTACGAGCAGTACTTC
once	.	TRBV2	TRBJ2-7	CASTGRIGYEQYF	TGTGCCAGCACGGGACGCATCGGGTACGAGCAGTACTTC
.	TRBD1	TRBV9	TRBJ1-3	CASSVGDSSGNTIYF	TGTGCCAGCAGCGTAGGGGACAGCTCTGGAAACACCATATATTTT
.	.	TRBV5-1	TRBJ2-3	CASSRGGNMADTQYF	TGCGCCAGCAGCCGAGGGGGTAATATGGCAGATACGCAGTATTTT
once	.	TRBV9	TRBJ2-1	CASKIAAKYNEQFF	TGTGCCAGCAAAATAGCGGCAAAATACAATGAGCAGTTCTTC
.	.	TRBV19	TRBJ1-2	CASSIDLDSSILRGYTF	TGTGCCAGTAGTATAGATCTGGACAGTTCTATCCTGCGTGGCTACACCTTC
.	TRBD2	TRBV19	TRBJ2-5	CASSTHQRGVKETQYF	TGTGCCAGTAGTACCCACCAGCGGGGGGTAAAAGAGACCCAGTACTTC
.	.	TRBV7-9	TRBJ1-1	CASSSEGGRTEAFF	TGTGCCAGCAGCTCTGAGGGGGGGAGGACTGAAGCTTTCTTT
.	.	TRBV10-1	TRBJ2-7	CASSTVGVPYEQYF	TGCGCCAGCAGTACCGTGGGGGTTCCGTACGAGCAGTACTTC
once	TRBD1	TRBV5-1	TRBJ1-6	CASSLWGQGRLADNSPLHF	TGCGCCAGCAGCTTGTGGGGACAGGGAAGGTTAGCGGATAATTCACCCCTCCACTTT
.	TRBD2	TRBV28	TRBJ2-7	CASSSVTSGYEQYF	TGTGCCAGCAGTTCCGTTACTAGCGGCTACGAGCAGTACTTC
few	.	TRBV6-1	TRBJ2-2	CASSRLLNTGELFF	TGTGCCAGCAGTAGACTCCTAAACACCGGGGAGCTGTTTTTT